A selection of T cell receptor beta chains follows, all from one sample in a study of somatic mutations in T cells in chronic GVHD. TCRdb keeps only in-frame clones here, not all; method: immunoSEQ multiplex PCR. The sample yields under 2,000 clones, 63% seen once. What was sequenced was CD8+ T cells from blood. The receptor set was obtained from a male patient in his 50s with chronic graft-versus-host disease. These T cells may partly come from the graft donor. CDR3s include the opening cysteine and the closing phenylalanine or tryptophan. D genes are given only for firm matches. Rows may omit the clone size; those that give it use once, few, many or a size class.

D gene: TRBD2; clone size: -; V gene: TRBV29-1; J gene: TRBJ2-1; CDR3 protein: CSVEGGGRAPYNEQFF; CDR3 DNA: TGCAGCGTTGAAGGGGGCGGGAGGGCCCCCTACAATGAGCAGTTCTTC
D gene: TRBD1; clone size: few; V gene: TRBV4-1; J gene: TRBJ2-3; CDR3 protein: CASSQETGPDWGRQYF; CDR3 DNA: TGCGCCAGCAGCCAAGAGACAGGGCCCGACTGGGGAAGGCAGTATTTT
D gene: -; clone size: -; V gene: TRBV29-1; J gene: TRBJ1-2; CDR3 protein: CSVDTEAQGYTF; CDR3 DNA: TGCAGCGTCGATACAGAAGCCCAGGGCTACACCTTC
D gene: -; clone size: -; V gene: TRBV5-5; J gene: TRBJ1-5; CDR3 protein: CASSLGNQPQHF; CDR3 DNA: TGTGCCAGCAGCCTAGGCAATCAGCCCCAGCATTTT
D gene: -; clone size: -; V gene: TRBV27; J gene: TRBJ2-1; CDR3 protein: CASSFDSYNEQFF; CDR3 DNA: TGTGCCAGCAGTTTCGACAGCTACAATGAGCAGTTCTTC
D gene: -; clone size: -; V gene: TRBV7-8; J gene: TRBJ2-1; CDR3 protein: CASSPLEGSYNEQFF; CDR3 DNA: TGTGCCAGCAGCCCCCTAGAAGGTTCCTACAATGAGCAGTTCTTC
D gene: -; clone size: few; V gene: TRBV28; J gene: TRBJ2-2; CDR3 protein: CASSRENTGELFF; CDR3 DNA: TGTGCCAGCAGTCGGGAAAACACCGGGGAGCTGTTTTTT
D gene: -; clone size: few; V gene: TRBV6-1; J gene: TRBJ2-2; CDR3 protein: CASSVDSTGELFF; CDR3 DNA: TGTGCCAGCAGTGTGGACAGCACCGGGGAGCTGTTTTTT
D gene: TRBD1; clone size: large; V gene: TRBV28; J gene: TRBJ1-1; CDR3 protein: CASSEDRLAAFF; CDR3 DNA: TGTGCCAGCAGCGAGGACAGGTTGGCAGCTTTCTTT
D gene: TRBD1; clone size: -; V gene: TRBV2; J gene: TRBJ1-6; CDR3 protein: CASSEGDRNSPLHF; CDR3 DNA: TGTGCCAGCAGTGAAGGGGACAGAAATTCACCCCTCCACTTT
D gene: TRBD1; clone size: medium-sized; V gene: TRBV13; J gene: TRBJ1-2; CDR3 protein: CASHHRGTGVHGYTF; CDR3 DNA: TGTGCCAGCCACCATCGGGGGACAGGGGTTCATGGCTACACCTTC
D gene: TRBD1; clone size: few; V gene: TRBV4-1; J gene: TRBJ2-7; CDR3 protein: CASSDGQGYEQYF; CDR3 DNA: TGCGCCAGCAGCGATGGACAGGGCTACGAGCAGTACTTC
D gene: TRBD1; clone size: -; V gene: TRBV9; J gene: TRBJ2-3; CDR3 protein: CASSVGQGATDTQYF; CDR3 DNA: TGTGCCAGCAGCGTCGGACAGGGGGCAACAGATACGCAGTATTTT
D gene: -; clone size: few; V gene: TRBV5-4; J gene: TRBJ1-2; CDR3 protein: CATSPVAGSRYGYTF; CDR3 DNA: TGTGCCACCAGCCCAGTAGCAGGGTCCCGTTATGGCTACACCTTC
D gene: TRBD2; clone size: few; V gene: TRBV7-9; J gene: TRBJ2-7; CDR3 protein: CASSLGGREQYF; CDR3 DNA: TGTGCCAGCAGCTTAGGCGGGAGGGAGCAGTACTTC
D gene: TRBD1; clone size: -; V gene: TRBV28; J gene: TRBJ1-5; CDR3 protein: CASSSDRDGQPQHF; CDR3 DNA: TGTGCCAGCAGTTCCGACAGGGATGGTCAGCCCCAGCATTTT